This T cell receptor beta chain came from a study of radiotherapy plus CTLA-4 blockade in lung cancer. Study-level background: Of the patients, about 17% showed objective responses and roughly 31% attained disease control.

The repertoire was sequenced with immunoSEQ multiplex PCR; TCRdb's copy has only in-frame clones and lacks some. The table records roughly 50,000 clones, 65% to 85% of them present only once. Study findings and constraints: Together with interferon-beta, which increased in serum after radiation, early dynamic changes in blood T cell clones were reportedly the best predictors of response. Among blood TCR repertoires after radiotherapy plus ipilimumab, tumor-derived clones expanded.

About this clone itself: Its antigen is unknown.

Focal radiation was given together with CTLA-4 blockade (ipilimumab) to patients with chemo-refractory metastatic non-small-cell lung cancer. Sequenced material: peripheral blood, taken from a patient treated with radiotherapy plus ipilimumab. The TCR was taken from a human donor with non-small cell lung cancer who had stable disease on radiotherapy plus ipilimumab.

The CDR3 sequence: CASSLTLTGGYLEAFF. As DNA, the CDR3 is TGTGCCAGCAGTTTGACGTTGACAGGGGGTTATCTTGAAGCTTTCTTT. The chain combines TRBV27 with TRBJ1-1; 9 bases map to TRBD1. Germline lookup yields CDR1 MNHEY and CDR2 SMNVEV (reference sequence). The CDR3 consists of 16 residues. V lost 3 bases to trimming and J lost 7 bases; unmatched junction nucleotides: 12.